The sequence of this T cell receptor (beta chain) was determined in a study of blood T cells in healthy people across ages. The count of this clonotype is one. The target antigen is unknown. The study's findings and limits: More naive CD4+ cells and higher diversity marked long-lived donors relative to aged donors.

Next came a second PCR, run for about 7 to 12 cycles, which used a sample-barcoded 5' primer along with a J-beta primer mix. Each CDR3 protein gets one entry after TCRdb re-called the 5' RACE reads with MiXCR. The data contain around 1.5 million distinct CDR3 sequences, about 35% of them singletons. This CDR3 region has 16 residues. Per germline, CDR1 DFQATT and CDR2 SNEGSKA (reference sequence). This sequence was found in a woman aged 25 to 39 in good health. Sequenced material: blood. V is TRBV20-1 and J is TRBJ2-7; 14 bases line up with TRBD2. The CDR3 DNA sequence: TGCACCGCGGGGACTAGCGGGAGAGGAGACTCCTACGAGCAGTACTTC. Residues: CTAGTSGRGDSYEQYF.